This TCR delta chain derives from a study of γδ T cells in repeated Plasmodium falciparum infection (dated by TCRdb to about 2021). Context from the whole study: Malian children exposed to intense seasonal malaria transmission were enrolled in the natural-infection arm and compared with Australian children matched for age and gender. Four controlled human malaria infections were administered to about 5 malaria-naive U.S. adults over approximately 580 days by bites from P. falciparum NF54-infected Anopheles stephensi mosquitoes. Samples were collected from controlled-infection subjects at baseline, immediately before selected infections, and 21 days after each infection. Malian gammadelta TCR repertoires were analysed cross-sectionally during no-transmission periods and were analysed longitudinally across acute febrile malaria episodes. Using both natural infection in Mali and controlled human malaria infection, the study looked at the way repeated Plasmodium falciparum infection shapes the human gammadelta T cell repertoire. The study at large found these results: Repeated controlled infections appeared to drive waves of new clonotype selection in Vdelta2-negative, largely Vdelta1+, gammadelta TCR repertoires. Vgamma9/Vdelta2+ TCR repertoires showed a highly stable polyclonal repertoire over time and infection, with many inter-individual overlapping TCRgamma sequences. The controlled-infection cohort was small, limiting analysis of inter-individual variability in gammadelta T cell responses. The Malian cohort was drawn from a small rural village made up mostly of one ethnic group, which limits generalizability. Compared with Australian children, Malian children appeared to have Vdelta2-negative gammadelta TCR repertoires that were more clonally expanded, less diverse and less shared.

Vgamma9/Vdelta2+ and Vdelta2-negative gammadelta T cell populations were flow-sorted from peripheral blood mononuclear cells for bulk TCR repertoire analysis. The CDR3 starts with the cysteine, ends with the phenylalanine, and has 17 residues. The read is trimmed to its CDR3 DNA, 51 bases read in frame from base 1. Clipping removes 1 base from V and 0 bases from J, with 10 as the unmatched junction base count. CDR1 GEAIGNYY and CDR2 EKD are derived from the germline V gene. This clone has ten or more counts. Its antigen is still unknown. A far larger clone differs by one base, so this is likely a read error. Other DNA sequences in the sample encode the same CDR3. Library creation used multiplex PCR. Sequencing took place on an Illumina MiSeq. From each sorted gammadelta T cell sample, both TCR gamma (TRG) and TCR delta (TRD) chains were sequenced. Turning to the authors' computational methods: The repertoire analyses used clonotype tree plots, the accumulated frequency of the top 20 clonotypes, and diversity index (DI) and D75 metrics. TCRdb reanalyzed the public reads with the CATT caller, and identical DNA sequences were merged afterwards. TCRdb's processing, not the study's, gives the V and J calls here. In all, the sample holds tens of thousands of delta-chain clones, and roughly 0.98% of those were seen once. The ten largest clones represent around a tenth of the sample.

The source is a pool of human donors (malaria-infected and uninfected, not separated). The sequenced sample consisted of gamma-delta T cells from blood. Recombination linked TRDV2 to TRDJ1; TRDD3 aligns with 7 central bases. The CDR3 protein: CACDTGGDYRYTDKLIF. The DNA sequence reads TGTGCCTGTGACACTGGGGGGGATTATCGGTACACCGATAAACTCATCTTT.